Shown below are 5 T cell receptor beta chains from a single sample sequenced in a study of human T cells and chemical hapten exposure. Unfractionated whole blood was the source from which total RNA was extracted. Individual cDNA molecules (in the library) carried attached unique molecular identifiers. TCRdb re-called the reads with MiXCR, one entry per CDR3 protein. This table has around 120,000 distinct CDR3 sequences, 8.5% to 9% appearing once. The sample consisted of whole blood. These receptors all come from a human donor in good health. Some clones in this sample may be carry-over from other donors' samples.

This clonotype was detected only a few times. The genes are TRBV7-8 and TRBJ1-6; D is perhaps TRBD1 (6 bases). The V gene's germline CDR1 is SGHVS and CDR2 FQNEAQ. The CDR3 runs 16 residues. The V and J ends lost 5 bases and 5 bases respectively, with 16 bases between them. The DNA of the CDR3 is TGTGCCAGCAGCCCACGGTGGGACACCAATAATTCACCCCTCCACTTT. This codes for CASSPRWDTNNSPLHF.

The chain joins TRBV25-1 to TRBJ2-7; D gene ambiguous. Germline loops: CDR1 MGHDK, CDR2 SYGVNS. The V gene lost 0 bases and the J gene lost 5 bases, with 8 bases spanning the gap. The CDR3 is 13 residues long. CDR3 DNA sequence: TGTGCCAGCAGTGAATACTCACAGAACGAGCAGTACTTC. Translated, it gives CASSEYSQNEQYF.

The chain links TRBV10-1 to TRBJ2-7; possible D gene TRBD2, 6 bases. Germline loops: CDR1 WNHNN, CDR2 SYGVQD (reference sequence). V was shortened by 3 bases and J by 7 bases, with 13 bases between the two germline ends. The CDR3 extends over 13 amino acids. CDR3 amino acids: CASSDLLGGEQYF. Written as DNA, the CDR3 is TGCGCCAGCAGTGACCTGTTGGGGGGTGAGCAGTACTTC.

This clonotype was seen many times. V gene TRBV2 combines with J gene TRBJ1-1, with TRBD1 as a possible D gene (6 bases). The ends were cut back, 10 bases at V and 1 base at J, with 7 bases in the middle. The CDR3 consists of 11 residues. Germline V gene sequence: CDR1 SNHLY, CDR2 FYNNEI. The CDR3 DNA follows: TGTGCCAAACAGGGGAACACTGAAGCTTTCTTT. This gives the protein CAKQGNTEAFF.

This clonotype was counted between two and nine times. The chain employs TRBV7-2 and TRBJ1-2, with 7 bases matching TRBD1. Trimming removed 4 bases from V and 2 bases from J; junction bases left unmatched: 1. The germline V gene has CDR1 SGHTA and CDR2 FQGNSA. This CDR3 is 13 amino acids long. Written as DNA, the CDR3 is TGTGCCAGCAGCTCGACAGGGAACTATGGCTACACCTTC. Its translation is CASSSTGNYGYTF.